This T cell receptor (beta chain) was observed in a study of T-cell reconstitution after alpha-beta-depleted transplantation in children. In its sample, this clonotype was seen a few times. V gave up 6 bases and J gave up 8 bases; unmatched junction bases: 11. Germline V gene data show CDR1 as MNHNS and CDR2 as SASEGT. The CDR3 is made up of 15 amino acids. As it was prepared, the TCRbeta library received unique molecular identifiers. MiXCR, applied by TCRdb to the PCR reads, yields one record per CDR3 protein. The sample holds around 480,000 distinct CDR3 sequences, less than 35% seen once. The TCR comes from a human donor who donated a stem cell graft to a child with aplastic anemia. The sequencing here drew on PBMCs from the stem cell graft donor, taken from the stem cell graft. The chain couples TRBV6-1 to TRBJ1-2; TRBD1 matches at 11 bases. CDR3 region: CASSPSGQGARGYTF. CDR3 coding DNA: TGTGCCAGCAGCCCTTCCGGACAGGGGGCGCGGGGCTACACCTTC.